A selection of T cell receptor beta chains follows, all from one sample in a study of cytomegalovirus exposure and HLA in healthy donors. The table came from immunoSEQ multiplex PCR; TCRdb's copy has only in-frame clones and leaves some out. The profile covers about 160,000 clones, with around four fifths appearing a single time and roughly 1.2% taken by the ten largest. Input material: PBMCs. The receptors shown here come from a woman between 45 and 60 years old in good health and CMV-seronegative. CDR3s include the opening cysteine and the closing phenylalanine or tryptophan. D genes are given only for firm matches. Clone size is shown for a subset of rows, as once, few, many or a class of expanded clone.

abundance: once
v_gene: TRBV7-6
j_gene: TRBJ1-5
d_gene: TRBD1
CDR3nt: TGTGCCAGCAGCCCAAGCAGGGGGCGAGAACAGCCCCAGCATTTT
CDR3aa: CASSPSRGREQPQHF

abundance: NA
v_gene: TRBV5-1
j_gene: TRBJ2-1
d_gene: TRBD2
CDR3nt: TGCGCCAGCAGCTTAGGTACTAGCGGGACCGACAATGAGCAGTTCTTC
CDR3aa: CASSLGTSGTDNEQFF

abundance: NA
v_gene: TRBV7-2
j_gene: TRBJ2-1
d_gene: TRBD2
CDR3nt: TGTGCCAGCAGCTTAAGGACTAGCGGGAGAGGATATGAGCAGTTCTTC
CDR3aa: CASSLRTSGRGYEQFF

abundance: NA
v_gene: TRBV10-1
j_gene: TRBJ2-2
d_gene: TRBD1
CDR3nt: TGCGCCAGCGGAGACAGGGTCACCGGGGAGCTGTTTTTT
CDR3aa: CASGDRVTGELFF

abundance: few
v_gene: TRBV28
j_gene: TRBJ1-1
d_gene: TRBD1
CDR3nt: TGTGCCAGCAGTTTGATAGCCGGGACAGGACCCTCGGAGGCTTTCTTT
CDR3aa: CASSLIAGTGPSEAFF

abundance: NA
v_gene: TRBV25-1
j_gene: TRBJ2-5
d_gene: TRBD2
CDR3nt: TGTGCCAGCAGTGAATGGGGTAGCGGGAGGCAAGAGACCCAGTACTTC
CDR3aa: CASSEWGSGRQETQYF

abundance: NA
v_gene: TRBV27
j_gene: TRBJ2-3
d_gene: NA
CDR3nt: TGTGCCAGCAGTTTAGCGGACAGCGCCACAGATACGCAGTATTTT
CDR3aa: CASSLADSATDTQYF

abundance: NA
v_gene: TRBV6-5
j_gene: TRBJ2-3
d_gene: NA
CDR3nt: TGTGCCAGCAGTTACAGGGGGAGCACAGATACGCAGTATTTT
CDR3aa: CASSYRGSTDTQYF

abundance: NA
v_gene: TRBV7-2
j_gene: TRBJ1-1
d_gene: TRBD1
CDR3nt: TGTGCCAGCAGCCGGGGACAGGGGAGTGAAGCTTTCTTT
CDR3aa: CASSRGQGSEAFF

abundance: NA
v_gene: TRBV6-1
j_gene: TRBJ1-2
d_gene: TRBD1
CDR3nt: TGTGCCAGCAGTGAACCTTATGGGGACAGGGCCGCTTACACCTTC
CDR3aa: CASSEPYGDRAAYTF

abundance: NA
v_gene: TRBV4-2
j_gene: TRBJ2-7
d_gene: TRBD2
CDR3nt: TGTGCCAGCAGCCATCCTCCATTGTTGGGACTAGCGGGGGGCCTAACCTACGAGCAGTACTTC
CDR3aa: CASSHPPLLGLAGGLTYEQYF

abundance: NA
v_gene: TRBV7-2
j_gene: TRBJ1-1
d_gene: NA
CDR3nt: TGTGCCAGCAGCCGAGCCGGACAGCTAAACACTGAAGCTTTCTTT
CDR3aa: CASSRAGQLNTEAFF

abundance: few
v_gene: TRBV19
j_gene: TRBJ1-6
d_gene: TRBD1
CDR3nt: TGTGCCAGTTACAACTCAGACAGGGGGGATTCACCCCTCCACTTT
CDR3aa: CASYNSDRGDSPLHF

abundance: NA
v_gene: TRBV10-3
j_gene: TRBJ2-1
d_gene: NA
CDR3nt: TGTGCCATCAGTGAAGCCCAGGGCTTGGAGCAGTTCTTC
CDR3aa: CAISEAQGLEQFF

abundance: NA
v_gene: TRBV14
j_gene: TRBJ1-1
d_gene: NA
CDR3nt: TGTGCCAGCAGCCAAGGCCCGGGATTGAACACTGAAGCTTTCTTT
CDR3aa: CASSQGPGLNTEAFF

abundance: NA
v_gene: TRBV21-1
j_gene: TRBJ2-3
d_gene: NA
CDR3nt: TGTGCCAGCAGGGCTAGTGCAGATACGCAGTATTTT
CDR3aa: CASRASADTQYF

abundance: NA
v_gene: TRBV4-2
j_gene: TRBJ2-3
d_gene: TRBD2
CDR3nt: TGTGCCAGCAGCCAAGAGCCTCGCAGTCCGGCGGGAGGAACAGATACGCAGTATTTT
CDR3aa: CASSQEPRSPAGGTDTQYF

abundance: NA
v_gene: TRBV4-3
j_gene: TRBJ2-7
d_gene: TRBD2
CDR3nt: TGCGCCAGCAGCCTGAACTTGGGGACTAGCGGGGCCTACGAGCAGTACTTC
CDR3aa: CASSLNLGTSGAYEQYF

abundance: NA
v_gene: TRBV7-6
j_gene: TRBJ1-4
d_gene: NA
CDR3nt: TGTGCCAGCAGCTTAGTCAGGGAGGGTAGTGAAAAACTGTTTTTT
CDR3aa: CASSLVREGSEKLFF

abundance: NA
v_gene: TRBV30
j_gene: TRBJ1-2
d_gene: TRBD1
CDR3nt: TGTGCCTGGAGTGCCGGGACAGGATCTTTGGGCTACACCTTC
CDR3aa: CAWSAGTGSLGYTF

abundance: NA
v_gene: TRBV19
j_gene: TRBJ1-2
d_gene: NA
CDR3nt: TGTGCCAGTAGTATCAACTACAGGGTAGACTATGGCTACACCTTC
CDR3aa: CASSINYRVDYGYTF

abundance: NA
v_gene: TRBV7-2
j_gene: TRBJ2-7
d_gene: NA
CDR3nt: TGTGCCAGCAGCTTGGGGCAGGTGATGTTCCCGGGCGAGCAGTACTTC
CDR3aa: CASSLGQVMFPGEQYF

abundance: NA
v_gene: TRBV28
j_gene: TRBJ1-1
d_gene: NA
CDR3nt: TGTGCCAGCAGCGTCAGGGAGGTCACTGAAGCTTTCTTT
CDR3aa: CASSVREVTEAFF

abundance: NA
v_gene: TRBV28
j_gene: TRBJ1-2
d_gene: NA
CDR3nt: TGTGCCAGCAGTTTACCTCGACAGAAGGGCACCGGCTACACCTTC
CDR3aa: CASSLPRQKGTGYTF

abundance: NA
v_gene: TRBV7-9
j_gene: TRBJ2-5
d_gene: TRBD2
CDR3nt: TGTGCCAGCAGCTTAGCTGTCGGGGGGGACCAAGAGACCCAGTACTTC
CDR3aa: CASSLAVGGDQETQYF

abundance: NA
v_gene: TRBV19
j_gene: TRBJ2-7
d_gene: TRBD2
CDR3nt: TGTGCCAGTCGGGGGGTGACAGTCCCCTACGAGCAGTACTTC
CDR3aa: CASRGVTVPYEQYF

abundance: NA
v_gene: TRBV7-3
j_gene: TRBJ1-1
d_gene: TRBD1
CDR3nt: TGTGCCAGCAGCTTATCGACCGGGACAGTGAACACTGAAGCTTTCTTT
CDR3aa: CASSLSTGTVNTEAFF

abundance: NA
v_gene: TRBV18
j_gene: TRBJ2-7
d_gene: NA
CDR3nt: TGTGCCAGCTCTCCCGACATATACTACGAGCAGTACTTC
CDR3aa: CASSPDIYYEQYF

abundance: NA
v_gene: TRBV11-2
j_gene: TRBJ2-1
d_gene: TRBD2
CDR3nt: TGTGCCAGCAGCTTCACTAGCGGACTTTACAATGAGCAGTTCTTC
CDR3aa: CASSFTSGLYNEQFF

abundance: once
v_gene: TRBV27
j_gene: TRBJ1-2
d_gene: NA
CDR3nt: TGTGCCAGCAGTTTCTCAGGGAATGGCTACACCTTC
CDR3aa: CASSFSGNGYTF

abundance: NA
v_gene: TRBV5-1
j_gene: TRBJ1-1
d_gene: NA
CDR3nt: TGCGCCAGCAGCTTGGCAGCTCTTGGGAGCACTGAAGCTTTCTTT
CDR3aa: CASSLAALGSTEAFF

abundance: NA
v_gene: TRBV29-1
j_gene: TRBJ2-7
d_gene: TRBD1
CDR3nt: TGCAGCGGACACAGGGGGAACGAGCAGTACTTC
CDR3aa: CSGHRGNEQYF

abundance: NA
v_gene: TRBV27
j_gene: TRBJ2-3
d_gene: NA
CDR3nt: TGTGCCAGCAGTTTATCCGCAACGACAGCTAAAACTAGCACAGATACGCAGTATTTT
CDR3aa: CASSLSATTAKTSTDTQYF

abundance: once
v_gene: TRBV6-6
j_gene: TRBJ1-6
d_gene: NA
CDR3nt: TGTGCCAGCAGCCCCATGACAGACTCACCCCTCCACTTT
CDR3aa: CASSPMTDSPLHF

abundance: few
v_gene: TRBV7-2
j_gene: TRBJ2-7
d_gene: NA
CDR3nt: TGTGCCAGCAGCTTAGAGAGAGATTACGAGCAGTACTTC
CDR3aa: CASSLERDYEQYF

abundance: NA
v_gene: TRBV5-8
j_gene: TRBJ2-1
d_gene: TRBD2
CDR3nt: TGTGCCAGCAGCTTCATTGGGACTAGCGGGAGGGGTGAGCAGTTCTTC
CDR3aa: CASSFIGTSGRGEQFF

abundance: once
v_gene: TRBV6-1
j_gene: TRBJ2-1
d_gene: TRBD2
CDR3nt: TGTGCCAGCAGTGAATCCCCCGGGACTAGCGGGAGCTATGAGCAGTTCTTC
CDR3aa: CASSESPGTSGSYEQFF

abundance: NA
v_gene: TRBV7-2
j_gene: TRBJ1-4
d_gene: NA
CDR3nt: TGTGCCAGCAGCTTGACCGGGACACTGAATGAAAAACTGTTTTTT
CDR3aa: CASSLTGTLNEKLFF

abundance: NA
v_gene: TRBV27
j_gene: TRBJ2-5
d_gene: TRBD2
CDR3nt: TGTGCCAGCAGTTCCAGGGGACTAGGAGAGACCCAGTACTTC
CDR3aa: CASSSRGLGETQYF

abundance: NA
v_gene: TRBV4-2
j_gene: TRBJ2-5
d_gene: NA
CDR3nt: TGTGCCAGCAGCCAAGATAGTTCGGGAGTTGAGACCCAGTACTTC
CDR3aa: CASSQDSSGVETQYF

abundance: NA
v_gene: TRBV6-5
j_gene: TRBJ1-2
d_gene: NA
CDR3nt: TGTGCCAGCAGTTACTCGTGGCAAGGCCCGGGAGGCTACACCTTC
CDR3aa: CASSYSWQGPGGYTF

abundance: few
v_gene: TRBV5-1
j_gene: TRBJ2-5
d_gene: NA
CDR3nt: TGCGCCAGCAGCTTGGAGCGGCGGGAAGAGACCCAGTACTTC
CDR3aa: CASSLERREETQYF

abundance: NA
v_gene: TRBV27
j_gene: TRBJ2-7
d_gene: NA
CDR3nt: TGTGCCAGCAGTCTCCTCCGGTACTCGCGGGCCTCCTACGAGCAGTACTTC
CDR3aa: CASSLLRYSRASYEQYF

abundance: NA
v_gene: TRBV6-4
j_gene: TRBJ2-1
d_gene: TRBD2
CDR3nt: TGTGCCAGCAGTGCGATAGCGGGAAGCTACAATGAGCAGTTCTTC
CDR3aa: CASSAIAGSYNEQFF

abundance: NA
v_gene: TRBV19
j_gene: TRBJ2-1
d_gene: TRBD2
CDR3nt: TGTGCCAGTAGTTTCGTGACTAGCGGGATCGATGAGCAGTTCTTC
CDR3aa: CASSFVTSGIDEQFF

abundance: NA
v_gene: TRBV4-3
j_gene: TRBJ1-4
d_gene: NA
CDR3nt: TGCGCCAGCAGCCAAGGAAGGCAGGGAGGTGAAAAACTGTTTTTT
CDR3aa: CASSQGRQGGEKLFF

abundance: NA
v_gene: TRBV7-2
j_gene: TRBJ2-7
d_gene: TRBD1
CDR3nt: TGTGCCAGCAGCCCTCCAGGGGGCATCTACGAGCAGTACTTC
CDR3aa: CASSPPGGIYEQYF

abundance: NA
v_gene: TRBV7-9
j_gene: TRBJ1-2
d_gene: NA
CDR3nt: TGTGCCAGCAGCTTAGGGGACATCGTCAGAGGCTACACCTTC
CDR3aa: CASSLGDIVRGYTF

abundance: NA
v_gene: TRBV28
j_gene: TRBJ2-5
d_gene: TRBD1
CDR3nt: TGTGCCAGCGGAGGACAGGGGGCGAAATTGGGGACCCAGTACTTC
CDR3aa: CASGGQGAKLGTQYF